This TCR beta chain came from a study of regulatory T cells in long-lasting Graves disease. Arm-PCR of CDR3 regions and iRepertoire HTBI primers were the basis on which TCR beta libraries were built. TCRdb reprocessed the multiplex PCR reads via MiXCR and lists one record per CDR3 protein. Found here are about 430,000 distinct CDR3 sequences, about 15% of them singletons; the top ten hold approximately 7.6%. Remarks on this clonotype: The antigen is unknown.

Noted time point: newly diagnosed GD, antithyroid drugs for less than 3 months. Scientists built the TCR library using RNA that was extracted from PBMCs. By American Thyroid Association guidelines, Graves' disease was diagnosed in the cohort. Trimming pared 9 bases from V and 6 bases from J, leaving 21 bases between. This CDR3 region has 14 residues. Germline-derived CDR1 and CDR2 are LGHNT and FRNRAP. General study findings and limits: Persistent Graves' patients showed less TCR diversity than newly diagnosed patients showed.

This sample also appeared in a second study, on T cells in Graves' hyperthyroidism and ophthalmopathy.

The material sequenced was peripheral blood mononuclear cells (PBMCs), taken at new diagnosis, from a patient treated with antithyroid drugs. The rearrangement joins TRBV12-5 to TRBJ2-7; D is unresolved. This clonotype originated in a middle-aged woman with Graves disease. The CDR3 loop reads CASGPGQTSGEQYF. CDR3 bases: TGTGCTAGCGGTCCCGGTCAGACCAGTGGCGAGCAGTACTTC. Variable domain in full (rest from reference TRBV12-5 and TRBJ2-7): DARVTQTPRHKVTEMGQEVTMRCQPILGHNTVFWYRQTMMQGLELLAYFRNRAPLDDSGMPKDRFSAEMPDATLATLKIQPSEPRDSAVYFCASGPGQTSGEQYFGPGTRLTVT.